Listed below are T cell receptor beta chains from one sample, sequenced in a study of T cell changes during pregnancy in multiple sclerosis. TCRdb's table, derived via immunoSEQ multiplex PCR, lists solely in-frame clones and lacks some. Of 65,000 to 85,000 clones in the sample, around 94% were seen once. This specimen consisted of peripheral blood, obtained in the second trimester of pregnancy. The receptors were gathered from a female donor in good health, enrolled as a control in a pregnancy study. Both conserved end residues are part of each CDR3. D genes are given only for firm matches. Not all rows give a size; the values are once, few, many and, for expanded clones, a class.

clone_size j_call v_call d_call cdr3_nt cdr3_aa
. TRBJ2-7 TRBV28 TRBD1 TGTGCCAGCAGTGGAGGGACAGGGCGGCACGAGCAGTACTTC CASSGGTGRHEQYF
. TRBJ1-1 TRBV6-1 . TGTGCCAGCAGTCAAATGGGGGGGAACACTGAAGCTTTCTTT CASSQMGGNTEAFF
. TRBJ2-5 TRBV11-2 TRBD1 TGTGCCAGCAGCTTAGGGGACAGGGTAATGGAGACCCAGTACTTC CASSLGDRVMETQYF
. TRBJ1-1 TRBV11-2 . TGTGCCAGCAGCAAAGTGGGTCAGGGGAACACTGAAGCTTTCTTT CASSKVGQGNTEAFF
. TRBJ1-5 TRBV2 TRBD1 TGTGCCAGTACAGGGGCAGGTCAGCCCCAGCATTTT CASTGAGQPQHF
. TRBJ2-1 TRBV25-1 . TGTGCCAGCAGTGAACTTGAGAGTTTCCAGTTCTTC CASSELESFQFF
once TRBJ1-2 TRBV27 TRBD1 TGTGCCAGCAGTTTGAGGGGGCGACGTCCTGGCTACACCTTC CASSLRGRRPGYTF
. TRBJ2-1 TRBV5-1 TRBD2 TGCGCCAGCAGCTTGGTAGGACTAGCGGGAGTGCACAATGAGCAGTTCTTC CASSLVGLAGVHNEQFF
. TRBJ1-5 TRBV2 . TGTGCCAGCAGTGAACAGGGGTGGGGTCAGCCCCAGCATTTT CASSEQGWGQPQHF
. TRBJ2-7 TRBV5-1 . TGCGCCAGCAGCTTGGCCGAGAACCCTTTCGTCTACGAGCAGTACTTC CASSLAENPFVYEQYF
once TRBJ1-2 TRBV2 TRBD1 TGTGCCAGCAGTGCCACGGGACAGTATGGCTACACCTTC CASSATGQYGYTF
. TRBJ2-5 TRBV19 . TGTGCCAGTAGTAAGGGACATCCCGGCGCAGAGACCCAGTACTTC CASSKGHPGAETQYF
. TRBJ1-2 TRBV28 . TGTGCCAGCAGCCCCCAGGGCCACTATGGCTACACCTTC CASSPQGHYGYTF
. TRBJ2-5 TRBV13 . TGTGCCAGCAGCTTAGTGAGGGGGAGTGTAATCGAAGGAGAAACTCGTCAAGAGACCCAGTACTTC CASSLVRGSVIEGETRQETQYF
. TRBJ2-1 TRBV4-1 . TGCGCCAGCAGCTACCTAGCGAACAATGAGCAGTTCTTC CASSYLANNEQFF
. TRBJ2-7 TRBV9 . TGTGCCAGCAGCGTAGAGGCGGGGGCTGGTCCCTACGAGCAGTACTTC CASSVEAGAGPYEQYF
. TRBJ1-5 TRBV2 . TGTGCCAGCAAGCGGAATAGCAATCAGCCCCAGCATTTT CASKRNSNQPQHF
. TRBJ1-2 TRBV28 TRBD1 TGTGCCAGCAGTTCCCCCCCGGGACAGGACTATGGCTACACCTTC CASSSPPGQDYGYTF
. TRBJ2-7 TRBV28 . TGTGCCAGCAGTGGGTCACTAGCTCGGTACGAGCAGTACTTC CASSGSLARYEQYF
. TRBJ2-1 TRBV7-9 . TGTGCCACCCAAGCGGGCCTACTTTCAAGTGAGCAGTTCTTC CATQAGLLSSEQFF
. TRBJ2-7 TRBV7-2 TRBD2 TGTGCCAGCAGCTTAGTTAGCGGGAGCTACGAGCAGTACTTC CASSLVSGSYEQYF
. TRBJ2-3 TRBV5-1 . TGCGCCAGCAGAATGCTGAATAGCGGTTTTGATACGCAGTATTTT CASRMLNSGFDTQYF
. TRBJ2-5 TRBV4-2 TRBD2 TGTGCCAGCAGCCAAGATCCCCAGCGGGAGGGCTGGGAGACCCAGTACTTC CASSQDPQREGWETQYF
. TRBJ2-2 TRBV28 . TGTGCCAGCAGTTTGGAGGCGAACACCGGGGAGCTGTTTTTT CASSLEANTGELFF
. TRBJ2-7 TRBV28 . TGTGCCAGCAGTTTGACAAAAAACGAGCAGTACTTC CASSLTKNEQYF